The rows below give T cell receptor beta chains drawn from one sample of a study of blood T cell repertoires in COVID-19. Using immunoSEQ multiplex PCR, the repertoire was profiled, and TCRdb retains in-frame clones only, with some absent. The sample has under 300,000 clones, about four fifths seen once. The sequenced sample consisted of peripheral blood. The source is a woman older than 75 with acute or convalescent COVID-19. Both conserved end residues are part of each CDR3. A D gene is named only where the DNA matches it firmly. The size entry is marked missing in some rows and otherwise reads once, few, many or a size class.

cdr3_nt,cdr3_aa,j_call,clone_size,d_call,v_call
TGTGCCAGCAGTTTAACCGGGGGAAGTACTGAAGCTTTCTTT,CASSLTGGSTEAFF,TRBJ1-1,-,-,TRBV28
TGTGCCAGTTCTAACCGGGGACAGTTCTCCTATAATTCACCCCTCCACTTT,CASSNRGQFSYNSPLHF,TRBJ1-6,-,TRBD1,TRBV19
TGTGCCAGCAGATCGACGGGGACCTACGAGCAGTACTTC,CASRSTGTYEQYF,TRBJ2-7,-,-,TRBV14
TGTGCCAGCAGCTTAGAAAGGGGGCTCAACTATGGCTACACCTTC,CASSLERGLNYGYTF,TRBJ1-2,-,TRBD1,TRBV7-8
TGTGCCAGCAGTTACTCGGGACAGTATAATTCACCCCTCCACTTT,CASSYSGQYNSPLHF,TRBJ1-6,-,TRBD1,TRBV6-6
TGTGCCAGCAGTACCCCAGGGGCACCTCGCACAGATACGCAGTATTTT,CASSTPGAPRTDTQYF,TRBJ2-3,-,-,TRBV28
TGCGCCAGCAGCTTTCGAGTGTACCAAGAGACCCAGTACTTC,CASSFRVYQETQYF,TRBJ2-5,few,-,TRBV5-1
TGTGCCAGCAGCCTGCGGCAGGGGAATGAAAAACTGTTTTTT,CASSLRQGNEKLFF,TRBJ1-4,-,-,TRBV7-6
TGCGCCAGCAGCCTGGCGGTAGTCACTAGCACAGATACGCAGTATTTT,CASSLAVVTSTDTQYF,TRBJ2-3,-,-,TRBV5-1
TGCGCCAGCAGCCGGGGGGACAGGATAGGTGACGAGCAGTACTTC,CASSRGDRIGDEQYF,TRBJ2-7,-,TRBD1,TRBV4-1
TGTGCCAGCAGCCGAGGAGATACGCAGTATTTT,CASSRGDTQYF,TRBJ2-3,-,-,TRBV3-1/TRBV3-2
TGTGCCAGCAGTAGACAGGGGGGTGAAGAGACCCAGTACTTC,CASSRQGGEETQYF,TRBJ2-5,-,TRBD1,TRBV2
TGTGCCAGCAGCCCGAGAGGGGGGGCGAACACTGAAGCTTTCTTT,CASSPRGGANTEAFF,TRBJ1-1,-,-,TRBV7-8
TGTGCCAGCACCCCCCGGGACAGGGGGGATGGGACCCAGTACTTC,CASTPRDRGDGTQYF,TRBJ2-5,-,TRBD1,TRBV9
TGTGCCAGTAGTGCGGGGGCCTTGAACACCGGGGAGCTGTTTTTT,CASSAGALNTGELFF,TRBJ2-2,-,-,TRBV19
TGTGCCAGCAGGACAGGGGGCCGGGGCTACACCTTC,CASRTGGRGYTF,TRBJ1-2,-,TRBD1,TRBV28
TGTGCCAGCAGCTCCCTCGGGAAAAACTACGAGCAGTACTTC,CASSSLGKNYEQYF,TRBJ2-7,-,-,TRBV27
TGTGCCAGCAGCTTTACAGGCAAGAGCTCTGGAAACACCATATATTTT,CASSFTGKSSGNTIYF,TRBJ1-3,once,-,TRBV11-2
TGTGCCAGCACTAGGGACAGGGATATTATTTATGGCTACACCTTC,CASTRDRDIIYGYTF,TRBJ1-2,few,TRBD1,TRBV5-6
TGCGCCAGCAGCCCGGGGGGCCGGGCTGAGCAGTTCTTC,CASSPGGRAEQFF,TRBJ2-1,-,-,TRBV10-1
TGTGCCAGCGGAGGGAACTCTGGAAACACCATATATTTT,CASGGNSGNTIYF,TRBJ1-3,-,-,TRBV7-2
TGTGCCAGCAGTTCCGGACAGGGTAGGACAGATACGCAGTATTTT,CASSSGQGRTDTQYF,TRBJ2-3,-,TRBD1,TRBV13
TGTGCCAGCAGCGCGAGCCCGGGACTAGCGGGGGGTTACAATGAGCAGTTCTTC,CASSASPGLAGGYNEQFF,TRBJ2-1,-,TRBD2,TRBV7-9
TGCGCCAGCAGTCCAGACAGGGGCCGTGCAGAGACCCAGTACTTC,CASSPDRGRAETQYF,TRBJ2-5,-,TRBD1,TRBV5-1
TGCGCCAGTGCTACTAGCGGGGGGCCTACTAGCACAGATACGCAGTATTTT,CASATSGGPTSTDTQYF,TRBJ2-3,-,TRBD2,TRBV5-1
TGTGCCAGCAGTAGAGGGCTTGCCTACGAGCAGTACTTC,CASSRGLAYEQYF,TRBJ2-7,-,-,TRBV9
TGTGCCAGCAGCCACCGTGCCTACGAGCAGTACTTC,CASSHRAYEQYF,TRBJ2-7,-,-,TRBV3-1/TRBV3-2
TGTGCCAGCAGTGAGGTGGGGAGCTCCTATAATTTACCCCTCCACTTT,CASSEVGSSYNLPLHF,TRBJ1-6,-,-,TRBV2
TGTGCCAGCGGTAAATTCTCCGGGACAGGGGGCCCTTATTCACCCCTCCACTTT,CASGKFSGTGGPYSPLHF,TRBJ1-6,-,TRBD1,TRBV28
TGTGCCAGCAGCTATAGCGGGGGGGCAGAGTTCTTC,CASSYSGGAEFF,TRBJ2-1,-,TRBD2,TRBV3-1/TRBV3-2
TGTGCCAGCAGCTCGCCCAGTGCAAACACTGAAGCTTTCTTT,CASSSPSANTEAFF,TRBJ1-1,few,-,TRBV11-1
TGTGCCAGCAGTTCTGACAGTGATAATTCACCCCTCCACTTT,CASSSDSDNSPLHF,TRBJ1-6,-,-,TRBV7-9
TGTGCCAGCGCCCCCCCTCGACTAGCGGGGGGGCCGGGGGAGACCCAGTACTTC,CASAPPRLAGGPGETQYF,TRBJ2-5,-,TRBD2,TRBV5-6
TGCGCCAGCAGCTTGGAACCTCCGCTGGCCTACACCTTC,CASSLEPPLAYTF,TRBJ1-2,-,-,TRBV5-1
TGTGCCAGCAGCGACCGGACCCGGGGGGCAGATACGCAGTATTTT,CASSDRTRGADTQYF,TRBJ2-3,-,TRBD2,TRBV2
TGTGCCAGCAGTGAAACCCGCTCGGAAGAGACCCAGTACTTC,CASSETRSEETQYF,TRBJ2-5,-,-,TRBV6-1
TGTGCCAGCAGTGGGACAGGGACTCAGCCCCAGCATTTT,CASSGTGTQPQHF,TRBJ1-5,-,TRBD1,TRBV6-2/TRBV6-3
TGCGCCAGCAGCCCCCAGACAGGGAACCACGAGCAGTACTTC,CASSPQTGNHEQYF,TRBJ2-7,-,TRBD1,TRBV5-1
TGTGCCAGCAGACAGGGCCAAGAGACCCAGTACTTC,CASRQGQETQYF,TRBJ2-5,-,-,TRBV28
TGTGCCAGCAGTTCGTCAGGGTTGAATGAGCAGTTCTTC,CASSSSGLNEQFF,TRBJ2-1,-,-,TRBV28
TGTGCCTGGAGTACAGGGCCTCCCAGCAATCAGCCCCAGCATTTT,CAWSTGPPSNQPQHF,TRBJ1-5,-,-,TRBV30